This T cell receptor beta chain appears in the sequencing data of a study of control samples from healthy donors and cancer patients. Germline V lookup: CDR1 SGHTA, CDR2 FQGTGA. The CDR3 totals 15 residues. The V gene lost 4 bases and the J gene lost 0 bases, with 7 bases spanning the gap. The table came from immunoSEQ multiplex PCR; TCRdb's copy has only in-frame clones and leaves some out. The sample carries about 79,000 clones, roughly 93% recorded once. This clone was observed once. The gene calls are TRBV7-3 and TRBJ2-6; D remains ambiguous. The receptor was derived from a woman in her thirties or forties with lung cancer. Sample: PBMCs. The CDR3 sequence: CASSSGPSGANVLTF. The CDR3 bases are TGTGCCAGCAGCTCCGGTCCCTCTGGGGCCAACGTCCTGACTTTC.